This T cell receptor (beta chain) was profiled in a study of cytomegalovirus exposure and HLA in healthy donors. Notes on this clone: Its matching antigen is unknown.

Study-wide points: More than 15,000 TCR beta sequences were associated with HLA alleles at 0.05 false discovery rate in a later analysis.

This CDR3 has 16 amino acids. PCR was performed using 60 Vbeta and 13 Jbeta primers. Produced via immunoSEQ multiplex PCR; TCRdb's table is partial and in-frame only. The table has tens of thousands of clones, over 60% seen once. Sequenced sample: PBMCs. This TCR was recovered from a male donor in good health and CMV-seropositive. This rearrangement joins TRBV21-1 to TRBJ1-3; TRBD1 is the table's D call, not checked against the DNA. TRBV21-1 is a pseudogene locus. The CDR3 is CASRPGQVISGNTIYF. In nucleotides, the CDR3 is TGTGCCAGCCGACCGGGACAAGTAATCTCTGGAAACACCATATATTTT.